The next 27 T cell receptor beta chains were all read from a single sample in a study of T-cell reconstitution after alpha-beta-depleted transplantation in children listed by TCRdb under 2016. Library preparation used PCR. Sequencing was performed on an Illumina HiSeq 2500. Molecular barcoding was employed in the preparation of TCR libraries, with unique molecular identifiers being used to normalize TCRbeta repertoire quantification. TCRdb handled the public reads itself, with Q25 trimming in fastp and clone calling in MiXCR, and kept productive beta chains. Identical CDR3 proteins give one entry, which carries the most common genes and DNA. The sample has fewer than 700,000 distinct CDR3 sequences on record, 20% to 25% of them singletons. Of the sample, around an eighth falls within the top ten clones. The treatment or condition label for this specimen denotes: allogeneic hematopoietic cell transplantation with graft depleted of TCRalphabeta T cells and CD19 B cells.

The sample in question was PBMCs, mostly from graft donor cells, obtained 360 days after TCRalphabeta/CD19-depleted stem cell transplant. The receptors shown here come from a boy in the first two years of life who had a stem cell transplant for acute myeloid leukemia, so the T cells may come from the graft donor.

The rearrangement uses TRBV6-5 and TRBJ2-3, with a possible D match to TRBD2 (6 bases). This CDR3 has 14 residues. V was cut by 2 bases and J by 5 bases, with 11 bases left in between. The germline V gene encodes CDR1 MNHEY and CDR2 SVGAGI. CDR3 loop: CASSYNPGVDTQYF. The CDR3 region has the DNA TGTGCCAGCAGTTACAACCCGGGGGTAGATACGCAGTATTTT.

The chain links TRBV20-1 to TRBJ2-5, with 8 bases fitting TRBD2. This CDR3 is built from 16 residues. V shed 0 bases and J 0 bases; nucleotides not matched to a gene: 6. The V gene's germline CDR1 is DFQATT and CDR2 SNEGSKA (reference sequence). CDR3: CSARDISGAHQETQYF. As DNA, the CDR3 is TGCAGTGCTAGAGATATTAGCGGGGCCCACCAAGAGACCCAGTACTTC.

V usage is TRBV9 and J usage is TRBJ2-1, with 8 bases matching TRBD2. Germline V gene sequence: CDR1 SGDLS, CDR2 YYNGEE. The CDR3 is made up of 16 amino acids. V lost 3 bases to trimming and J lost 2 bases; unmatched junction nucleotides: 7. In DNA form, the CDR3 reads TGTGCCAGCAGCGCAGAAAGCGGGGGTACCTACAATGAGCAGTTCTTC. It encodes CASSAESGGTYNEQFF.

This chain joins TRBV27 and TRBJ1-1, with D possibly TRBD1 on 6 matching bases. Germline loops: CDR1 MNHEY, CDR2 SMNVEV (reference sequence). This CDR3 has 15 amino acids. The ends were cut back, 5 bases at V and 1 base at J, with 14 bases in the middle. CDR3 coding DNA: TGTGCCAGCAGTAATAGAAAGACAGGGAACACTGAAGCTTTCTTT. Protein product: CASSNRKTGNTEAFF.

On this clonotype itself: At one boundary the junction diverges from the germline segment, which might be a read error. Written as DNA, the CDR3 is TGCTGTGCTAGAGTCCCAGCGGGGGGGCGGGCGGATACGCAGTATTTT. Translated: CCARVPAGGRADTQYF. The gene calls are TRBV20-1 and TRBJ2-3; 10 nucleotides match TRBD2. This CDR3 has 16 amino acids. Germline V gene lookup returns CDR1 DFQATT and CDR2 SNEGSKA (reference sequence).

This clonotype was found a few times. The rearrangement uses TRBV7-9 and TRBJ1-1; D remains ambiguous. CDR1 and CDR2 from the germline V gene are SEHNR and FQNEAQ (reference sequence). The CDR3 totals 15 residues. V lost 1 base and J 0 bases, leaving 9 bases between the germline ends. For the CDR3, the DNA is TGTGCCAGCAGCTTAGAGGGAAACTTGAACACTGAAGCTTTCTTT. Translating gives CASSLEGNLNTEAFF.

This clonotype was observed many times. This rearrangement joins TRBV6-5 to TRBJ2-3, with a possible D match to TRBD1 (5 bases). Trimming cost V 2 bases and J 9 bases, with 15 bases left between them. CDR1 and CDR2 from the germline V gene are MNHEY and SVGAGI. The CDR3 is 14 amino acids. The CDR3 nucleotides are TGTGCCAGCAGTTACACATCCCCAGGGTACACGCAGTATTTT. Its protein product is CASSYTSPGYTQYF.

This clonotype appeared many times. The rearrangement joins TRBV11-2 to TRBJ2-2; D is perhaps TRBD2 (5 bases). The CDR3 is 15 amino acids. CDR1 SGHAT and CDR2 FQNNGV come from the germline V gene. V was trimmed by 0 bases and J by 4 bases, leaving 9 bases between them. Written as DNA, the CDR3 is TGTGCCAGCAGCTTAGACCGAGGAGGCACCGGGGAGCTGTTTTTT. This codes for CASSLDRGGTGELFF.

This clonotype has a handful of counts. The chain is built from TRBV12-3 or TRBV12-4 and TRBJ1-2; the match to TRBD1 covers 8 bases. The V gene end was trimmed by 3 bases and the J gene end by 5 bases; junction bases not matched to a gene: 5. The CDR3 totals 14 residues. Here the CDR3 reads CASSLTGDRYGYTF. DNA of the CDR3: TGTGCCAGCAGTTTGACAGGGGACCGGTATGGCTACACCTTC.

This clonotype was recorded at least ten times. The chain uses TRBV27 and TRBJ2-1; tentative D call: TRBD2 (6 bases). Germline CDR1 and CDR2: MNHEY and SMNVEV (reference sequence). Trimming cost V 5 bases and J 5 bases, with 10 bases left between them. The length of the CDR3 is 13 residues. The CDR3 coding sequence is TGTGCCAGCAGTCCCCCGGGGGACAATGAGCAGTTCTTC. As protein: CASSPPGDNEQFF.

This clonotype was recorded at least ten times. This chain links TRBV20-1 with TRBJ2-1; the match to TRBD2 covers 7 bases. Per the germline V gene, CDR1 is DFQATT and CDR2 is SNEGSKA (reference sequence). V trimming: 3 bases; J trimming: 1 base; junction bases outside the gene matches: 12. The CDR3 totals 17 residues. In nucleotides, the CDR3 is TGCAGTGCTAGCCCTCTACCGGACGGGAGGTCCTACAATGAGCAGTTCTTC. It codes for CSASPLPDGRSYNEQFF.

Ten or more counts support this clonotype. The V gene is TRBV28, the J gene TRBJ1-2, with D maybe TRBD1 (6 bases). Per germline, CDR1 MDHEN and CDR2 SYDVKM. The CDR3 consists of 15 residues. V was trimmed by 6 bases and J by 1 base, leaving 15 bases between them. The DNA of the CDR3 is TGTGCCAGCAGCCTCCGGACAGCTGGTAACTATGGCTACACCTTC. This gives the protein CASSLRTAGNYGYTF.

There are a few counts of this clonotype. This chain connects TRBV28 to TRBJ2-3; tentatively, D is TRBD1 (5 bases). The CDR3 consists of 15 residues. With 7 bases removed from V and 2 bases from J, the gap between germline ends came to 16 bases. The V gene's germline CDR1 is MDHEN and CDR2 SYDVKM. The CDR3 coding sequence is TGTGCCAGCACCGAGAGTGGACATATCACAGATACGCAGTATTTT. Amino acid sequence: CASTESGHITDTQYF.

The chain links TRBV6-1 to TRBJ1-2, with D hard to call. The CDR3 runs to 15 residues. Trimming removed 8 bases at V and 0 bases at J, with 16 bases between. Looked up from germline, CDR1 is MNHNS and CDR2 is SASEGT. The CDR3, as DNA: TGTGCCAGCCTATTGCGAATGCAACCTAACTATGGCTACACCTTC. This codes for CASLLRMQPNYGYTF.

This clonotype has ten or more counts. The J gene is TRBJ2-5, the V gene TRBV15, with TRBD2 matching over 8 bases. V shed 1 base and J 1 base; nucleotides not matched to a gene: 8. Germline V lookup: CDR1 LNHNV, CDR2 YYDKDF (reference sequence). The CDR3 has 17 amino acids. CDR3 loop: CATSRGLAGGLQETQYF. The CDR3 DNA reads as TGTGCCACCAGCAGAGGCTTGGCGGGGGGACTCCAAGAGACCCAGTACTTC. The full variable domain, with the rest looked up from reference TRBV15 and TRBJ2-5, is DAMVIQNPRYQVTQFGKPVTLSCSQTLNHNVMYWYQQKSSQAPKLLFHYYDKDFNNEADTPDNFQSRRPNTSFCFLDIRSPGLGDTAMYLCATSRGLAGGLQETQYFGPGTRLLVL.

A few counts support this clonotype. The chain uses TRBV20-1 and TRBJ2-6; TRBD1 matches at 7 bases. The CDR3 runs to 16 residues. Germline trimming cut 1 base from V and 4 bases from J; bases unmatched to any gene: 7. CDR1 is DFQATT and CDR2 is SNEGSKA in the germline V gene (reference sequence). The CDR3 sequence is CSARGGQPTGANVLTF. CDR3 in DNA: TGCAGTGCTAGAGGGGGACAGCCGACGGGGGCCAACGTCCTGACTTTC.

The CDR3 coding sequence is TGTGCCAGCAAGGTGGACCGTGGGGGTAGGCAGTTCTTC. It encodes CASKVDRGGRQFF. This sequence joins TRBV27 and TRBJ2-1, with D tentatively TRBD1 or TRBD2 (5 bases each). The CDR3 is made up of 13 amino acids. V dropped 7 bases and J dropped 12 bases, with 19 bases sitting between them. CDR1 is MNHEY, CDR2 SMNVEV, per germline (reference sequence).

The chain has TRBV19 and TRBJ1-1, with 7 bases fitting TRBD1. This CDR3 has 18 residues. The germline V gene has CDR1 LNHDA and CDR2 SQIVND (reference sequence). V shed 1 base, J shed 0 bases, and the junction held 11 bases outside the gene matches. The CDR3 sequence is CASSIGSQDRLVNTEAFF. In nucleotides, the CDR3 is TGTGCCAGTAGTATAGGGTCCCAGGACAGGCTAGTGAACACTGAAGCTTTCTTT.

Here the CDR3 DNA reads TGTGCCAGCAGGGATAGCGGGGGGCCTTACAATGAGCAGTTCTTC. This encodes CASRDSGGPYNEQFF. The V and J genes are TRBV6-1 and TRBJ2-1; 10 positions agree with TRBD2. This CDR3 comprises 15 residues. Trimming took 6 bases from V and 4 from J; bases not matched to a gene: 6. The V gene's germline CDR1 is MNHNS and CDR2 SASEGT.

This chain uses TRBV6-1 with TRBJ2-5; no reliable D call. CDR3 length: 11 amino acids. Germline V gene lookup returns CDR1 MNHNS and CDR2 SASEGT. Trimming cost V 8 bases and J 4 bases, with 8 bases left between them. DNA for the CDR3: TGTGCCAGCCGTGCCCGAGAGACCCAGTACTTC. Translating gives CASRARETQYF.

Written as DNA, the CDR3 is TGTGCCAGCAGTGGGACTTCAAGCTCCTACGAGCAGTACTTC. This gives the protein CASSGTSSSYEQYF. The chain joins TRBV2 to TRBJ2-7; weak D call: TRBD2 (5 bases). The CDR3 is 14 amino acids. The germline V and J ends were trimmed by 4 bases and 0 bases, with 10 bases remaining between them. Germline CDR1 and CDR2: SNHLY and FYNNEI. Full variable domain (outside the CDR3, taken from reference TRBV2 and TRBJ2-7): EPEVTQTPSHQVTQMGQEVILRCVPISNHLYFYWYRQILGQKVEFLVSFYNNEISEKSEIFDDQFSVERPDGSNFTLKIRSTKLEDSAMYFCASSGTSSSYEQYFGPGTRLTVT.

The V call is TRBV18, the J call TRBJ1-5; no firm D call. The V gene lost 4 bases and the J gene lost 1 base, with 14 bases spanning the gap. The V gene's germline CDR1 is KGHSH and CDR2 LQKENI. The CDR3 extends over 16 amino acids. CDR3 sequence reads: CASSRLAGSSNQPQHF. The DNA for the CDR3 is TGTGCCAGCTCACGTCTTGCGGGGAGCAGCAATCAGCCCCAGCATTTT. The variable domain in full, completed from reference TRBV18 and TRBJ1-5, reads NAGVMQNPRHLVRRRGQEARLRCSPMKGHSHVYWYRQLPEEGLKFMVYLQKENIIDESGMPKERFSAEFPKEGPSILRIQQVVRGDSAAYFCASSRLAGSSNQPQHFGDGTRLSIL.

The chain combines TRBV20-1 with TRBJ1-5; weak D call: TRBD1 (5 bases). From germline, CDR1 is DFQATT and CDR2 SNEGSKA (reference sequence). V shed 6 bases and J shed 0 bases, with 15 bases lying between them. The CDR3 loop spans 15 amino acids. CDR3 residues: CSAPRGEFSNQPQHF. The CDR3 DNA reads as TGCAGTGCCCCCCGGGGGGAATTTAGCAATCAGCCCCAGCATTTT.

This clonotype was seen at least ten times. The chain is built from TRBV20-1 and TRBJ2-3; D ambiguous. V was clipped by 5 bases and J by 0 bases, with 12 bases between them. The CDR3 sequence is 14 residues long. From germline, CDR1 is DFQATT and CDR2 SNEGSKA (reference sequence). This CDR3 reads CSARQLVSTDTQYF. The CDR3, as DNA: TGCAGTGCTCGCCAGTTGGTCAGCACAGATACGCAGTATTTT.

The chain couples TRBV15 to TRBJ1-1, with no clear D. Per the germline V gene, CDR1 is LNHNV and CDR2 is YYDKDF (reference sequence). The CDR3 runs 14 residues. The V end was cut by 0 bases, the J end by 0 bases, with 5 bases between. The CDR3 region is CATSRDLLNTEAFF. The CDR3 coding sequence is TGTGCCACCAGCAGAGATCTGCTGAACACTGAAGCTTTCTTT. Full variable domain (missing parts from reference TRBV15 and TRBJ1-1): DAMVIQNPRYQVTQFGKPVTLSCSQTLNHNVMYWYQQKSSQAPKLLFHYYDKDFNNEADTPDNFQSRRPNTSFCFLDIRSPGLGDTAMYLCATSRDLLNTEAFFGQGTRLTVV.

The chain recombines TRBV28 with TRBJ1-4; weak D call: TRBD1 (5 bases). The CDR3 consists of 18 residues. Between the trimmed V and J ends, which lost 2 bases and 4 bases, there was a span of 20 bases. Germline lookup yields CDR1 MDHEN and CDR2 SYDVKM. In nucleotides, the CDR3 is TGTGCCAGCAGTTTAGGGGGGGTAGGGAAAGCGATTAATGAAAAACTGTTTTTT. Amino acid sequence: CASSLGGVGKAINEKLFF. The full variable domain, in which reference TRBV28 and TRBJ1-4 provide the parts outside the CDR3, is DVKVTQSSRYLVKRTGEKVFLECVQDMDHENMFWYRQDPGLGLRLIYFSYDVKMKEKGDIPEGYSVSREKKERFSLILESASTNQTSMYLCASSLGGVGKAINEKLFFGSGTQLSVL.

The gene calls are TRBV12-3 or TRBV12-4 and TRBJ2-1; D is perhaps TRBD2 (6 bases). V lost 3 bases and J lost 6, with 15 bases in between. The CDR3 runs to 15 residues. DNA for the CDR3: TGTGCCAGCAGTTTGCGGGGAACAGGACCCAATGAGCAGTTCTTC. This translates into CASSLRGTGPNEQFF.